What follows are 2 T cell receptor beta chains derived from one specimen sequenced in a study of blood T cell repertoires in COVID-19. The repertoire was sequenced with immunoSEQ multiplex PCR; TCRdb's copy has only in-frame clones and lacks some. The sample carries about 86,000 clones, roughly 83% recorded once. The sequenced sample was peripheral blood. These receptors originate from a woman over 75 with active or convalescent COVID-19.

The J gene is TRBJ1-5, the V gene TRBV27; 7 bases are a match to TRBD1. This CDR3 has 15 amino acids. Unmatched junction bases numbered 11, after V lost 6 bases and J lost 6 bases. Germline V gives CDR1 MNHEY, CDR2 SMNVEV (reference sequence). The CDR3 DNA reads TGTGCCAGCAGCCCCGACAGGGATTGGGTTCAGCCCCAGCATTTT. Its protein is CASSPDRDWVQPQHF.

In DNA, the CDR3 is TGTGCCAGCAGCCCCAGCGCGGGCGGGGAGCTGTTTTTT. It codes for CASSPSAGGELFF. The chain couples TRBV7-3 to TRBJ2-2; D is perhaps TRBD2 (5 bases). The CDR3 length is 13 residues. Germline V gene data show CDR1 as SGHTA and CDR2 as FQGTGA. V was pared by 5 bases and J by 7 bases, with 11 bases between.